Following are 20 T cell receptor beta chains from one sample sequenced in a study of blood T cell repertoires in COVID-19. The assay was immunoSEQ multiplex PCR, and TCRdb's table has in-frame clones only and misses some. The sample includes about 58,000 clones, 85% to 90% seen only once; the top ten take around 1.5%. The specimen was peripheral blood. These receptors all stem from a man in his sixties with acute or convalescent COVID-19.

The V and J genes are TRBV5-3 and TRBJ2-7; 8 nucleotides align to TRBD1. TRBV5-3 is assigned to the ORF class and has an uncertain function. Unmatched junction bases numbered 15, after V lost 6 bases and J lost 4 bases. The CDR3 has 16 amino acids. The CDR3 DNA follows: TGTGCCAGAAATCACCTGCCAGACAGGGGAGAATACGAGCAGTACTTC. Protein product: CARNHLPDRGEYEQYF.

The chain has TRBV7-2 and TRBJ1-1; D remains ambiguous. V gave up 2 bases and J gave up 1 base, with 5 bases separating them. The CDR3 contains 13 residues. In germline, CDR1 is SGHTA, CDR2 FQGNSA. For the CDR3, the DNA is TGTGCCAGCAGCTTAAATCAGAACACTGAAGCTTTCTTT. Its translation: CASSLNQNTEAFF.

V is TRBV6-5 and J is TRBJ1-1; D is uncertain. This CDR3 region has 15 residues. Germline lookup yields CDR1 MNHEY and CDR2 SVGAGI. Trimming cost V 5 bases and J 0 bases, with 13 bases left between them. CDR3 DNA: TGTGCCAGCAGTCCCTCTGGAGTTATGAACACTGAAGCTTTCTTT. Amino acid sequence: CASSPSGVMNTEAFF.

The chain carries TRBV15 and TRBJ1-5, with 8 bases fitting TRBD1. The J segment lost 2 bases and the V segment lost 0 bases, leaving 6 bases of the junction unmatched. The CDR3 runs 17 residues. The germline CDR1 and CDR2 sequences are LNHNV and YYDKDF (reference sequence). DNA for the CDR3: TGTGCCACCAGCAGAGAGAAAACAGGGGGGGGCAATCAGCCCCAGCATTTT. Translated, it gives CATSREKTGGGNQPQHF.

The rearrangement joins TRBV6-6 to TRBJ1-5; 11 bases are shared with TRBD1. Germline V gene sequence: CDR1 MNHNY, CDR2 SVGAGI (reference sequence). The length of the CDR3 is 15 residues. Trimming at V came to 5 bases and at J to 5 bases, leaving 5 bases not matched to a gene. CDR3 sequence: CASSPRTGGHQPQHF. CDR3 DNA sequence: TGTGCCAGCAGTCCTCGGACAGGGGGCCATCAGCCCCAGCATTTT.

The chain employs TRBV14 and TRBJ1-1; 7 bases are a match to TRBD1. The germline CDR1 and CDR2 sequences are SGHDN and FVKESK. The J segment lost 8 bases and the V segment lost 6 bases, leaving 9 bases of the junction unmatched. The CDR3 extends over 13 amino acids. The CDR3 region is CASSSKSGGEAFF. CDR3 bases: TGTGCCAGCAGTTCCAAGTCAGGGGGGGAAGCTTTCTTT. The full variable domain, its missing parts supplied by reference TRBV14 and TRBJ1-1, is EAGVTQFPSHSVIEKGQTVTLRCDPISGHDNLYWYRRVMGKEIKFLLHFVKESKQDESGMPNNRFLAERTGGTYSTLKVQPAELEDSGVYFCASSSKSGGEAFFGQGTRLTVV.

CDR3 nucleotide sequence: TGTGCCAGCAGTTACGAAGGGACTATTGAGTACTTC. It translates to CASSYEGTIEYF. V and J are TRBV6-2 or TRBV6-3 and TRBJ2-4, with 7 bases lining up with TRBD2. Germline values: CDR1 MNHEY, CDR2 SVGEGT. The V and J ends lost 2 bases and 14 bases, in that order; junction bases with no gene match: 6. CDR3 length: 12 residues.

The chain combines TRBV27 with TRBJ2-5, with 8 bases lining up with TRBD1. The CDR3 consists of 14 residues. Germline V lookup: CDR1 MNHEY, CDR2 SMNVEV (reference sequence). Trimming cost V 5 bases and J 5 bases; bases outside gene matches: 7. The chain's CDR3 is CASSPGQVRETQYF. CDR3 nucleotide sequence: TGTGCCAGCAGTCCGGGACAGGTCCGGGAGACCCAGTACTTC.

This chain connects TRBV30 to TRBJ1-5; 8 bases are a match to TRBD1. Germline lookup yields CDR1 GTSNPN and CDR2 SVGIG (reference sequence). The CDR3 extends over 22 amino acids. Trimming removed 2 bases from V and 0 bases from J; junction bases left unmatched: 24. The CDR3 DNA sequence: TGTGCCTGGAGTATAAAGAGGACAGGGCCCGCGGGGAGGGGCGGTAGCAATCAGCCCCAGCATTTT. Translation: CAWSIKRTGPAGRGGSNQPQHF.

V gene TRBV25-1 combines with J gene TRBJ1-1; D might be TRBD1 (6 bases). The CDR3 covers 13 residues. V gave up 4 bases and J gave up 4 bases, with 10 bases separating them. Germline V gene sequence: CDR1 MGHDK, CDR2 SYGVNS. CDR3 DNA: TGTGCCAGCAGTGCCAGGGGTATCACTGAAGCTTTCTTT. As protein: CASSARGITEAFF.

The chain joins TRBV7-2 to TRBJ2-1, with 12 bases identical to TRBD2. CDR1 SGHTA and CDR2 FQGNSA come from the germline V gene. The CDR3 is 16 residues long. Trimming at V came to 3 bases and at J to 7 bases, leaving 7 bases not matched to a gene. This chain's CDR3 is CASSFVLAGGLNEQFF. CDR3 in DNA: TGTGCCAGCAGCTTTGTACTAGCGGGAGGTCTAAATGAGCAGTTCTTC.

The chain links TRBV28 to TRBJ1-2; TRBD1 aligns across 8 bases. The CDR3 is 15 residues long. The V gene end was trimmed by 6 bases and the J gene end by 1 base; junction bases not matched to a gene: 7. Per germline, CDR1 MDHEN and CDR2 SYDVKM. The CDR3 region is CASSRQGNYNYGYTF. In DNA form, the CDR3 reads TGTGCCAGCAGCAGACAGGGGAACTATAACTATGGCTACACCTTC.

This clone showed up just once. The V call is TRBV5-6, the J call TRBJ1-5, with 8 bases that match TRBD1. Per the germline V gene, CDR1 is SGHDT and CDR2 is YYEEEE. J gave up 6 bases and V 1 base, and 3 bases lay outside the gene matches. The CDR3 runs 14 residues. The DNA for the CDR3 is TGTGCCAGCAGCTTGTACAGGGGGTTTCAGCCCCAGCATTTT. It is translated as CASSLYRGFQPQHF. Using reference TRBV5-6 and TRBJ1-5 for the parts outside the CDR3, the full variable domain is DAGVTQSPTHLIKTRGQQVTLRCSPKSGHDTVSWYQQALGQGPQFIFQYYEEEERQRGNFPDRFSGHQFPNYSSELNVNALLLGDSALYLCASSLYRGFQPQHFGDGTRLSIL.

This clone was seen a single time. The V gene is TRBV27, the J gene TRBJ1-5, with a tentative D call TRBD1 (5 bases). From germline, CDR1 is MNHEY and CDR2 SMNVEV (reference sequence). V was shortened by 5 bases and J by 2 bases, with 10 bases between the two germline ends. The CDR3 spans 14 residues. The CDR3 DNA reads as TGTGCCAGCAGTCCAGACAGAGGCAATCAGCCCCAGCATTTT. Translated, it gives CASSPDRGNQPQHF.

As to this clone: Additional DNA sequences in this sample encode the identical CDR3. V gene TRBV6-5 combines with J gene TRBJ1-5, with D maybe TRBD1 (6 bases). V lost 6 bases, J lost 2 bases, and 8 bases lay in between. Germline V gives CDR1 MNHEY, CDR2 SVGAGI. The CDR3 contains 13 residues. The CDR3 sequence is CASRPGGNQPQHF. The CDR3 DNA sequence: TGTGCCAGCAGGCCAGGGGGCAATCAGCCCCAGCATTTT.

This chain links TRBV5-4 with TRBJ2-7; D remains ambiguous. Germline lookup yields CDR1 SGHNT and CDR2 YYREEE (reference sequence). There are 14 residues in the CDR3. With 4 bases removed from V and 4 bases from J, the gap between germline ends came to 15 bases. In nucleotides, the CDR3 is TGTGCCAGCAGCGACGCTAGTGGTGGGTACGAGCAGTACTTC. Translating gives CASSDASGGYEQYF.

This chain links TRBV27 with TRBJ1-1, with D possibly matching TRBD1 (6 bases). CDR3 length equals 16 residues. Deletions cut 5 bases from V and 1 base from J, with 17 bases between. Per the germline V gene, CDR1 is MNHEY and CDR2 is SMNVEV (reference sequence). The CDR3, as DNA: TGTGCCAGCAGTACCCCTACAGGGATTGCGAACACTGAAGCTTTCTTT. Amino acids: CASSTPTGIANTEAFF.

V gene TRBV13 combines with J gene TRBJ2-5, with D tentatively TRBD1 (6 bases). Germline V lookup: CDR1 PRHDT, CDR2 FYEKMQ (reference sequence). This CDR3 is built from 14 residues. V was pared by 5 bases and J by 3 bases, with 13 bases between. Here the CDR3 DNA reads TGTGCCAGCAGCCCCTCGGACAGAAAAGAGACCCAGTACTTC. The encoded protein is CASSPSDRKETQYF.

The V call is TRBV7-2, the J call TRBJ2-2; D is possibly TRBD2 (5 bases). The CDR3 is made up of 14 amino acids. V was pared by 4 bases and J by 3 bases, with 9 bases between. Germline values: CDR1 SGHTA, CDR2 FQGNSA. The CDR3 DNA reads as TGTGCCAGCAGCTCGGGAACGGACACCGGGGAGCTGTTTTTT. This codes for CASSSGTDTGELFF.

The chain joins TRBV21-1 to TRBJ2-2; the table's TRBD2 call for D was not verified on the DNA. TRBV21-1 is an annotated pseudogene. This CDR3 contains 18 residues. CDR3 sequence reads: CASSKGLARRGITGELFF. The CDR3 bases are TGTGCCAGCAGCAAAGGACTAGCGAGGAGAGGTATCACCGGGGAGCTGTTTTTT.